This TCR beta chain was sequenced during a study of OX40 agonist ivuxolimab in advanced cancers. Study summary: Patients were treated with ivuxolimab, an agonistic anti-OX40 (CD134) antibody. Those treated in dose escalation had hepatocellular carcinoma, melanoma, renal cell cancer or head and neck cancer.

Generated by immunoSEQ multiplex PCR, the TCRdb table keeps only in-frame clones and is missing some. The sample lists about 45,000 clones, 75% to 85% seen once, with 2.6% in the top ten. CDR3 size: 14 residues. The germline V gene encodes CDR1 MNHEY and CDR2 SVGAGI. V was trimmed by 6 bases and J by 1 base, leaving 9 bases between them. The source of this sequence is an adult with an advanced solid tumor such as melanoma, head and neck, liver or kidney cancer. The chain recombines TRBV6-5 with TRBJ2-2; D is perhaps TRBD1 (6 bases). The sequenced sample was CD4+ or CD8+ T cells sorted from blood, obtained in a trial of the OX40 agonist ivuxolimab. The CDR3 DNA reads TGTGCCAGCAGCAAGGACAGGAACACCGGGGAGCTGTTTTTT. Its translation is CASSKDRNTGELFF.